This T cell receptor beta chain came from a study of CD8 T cells in cerebrospinal fluid in Alzheimer's disease. Germline CDR1 GTSNPN, CDR2 SVGIG (reference sequence). This CDR3 is 16 amino acids long. TCRdb re-called the 10x single-cell sequencing reads; one entry per CDR3 protein, DNA not given. Recorded for this sample: roughly 870 distinct CDR3 sequences. This clonotype is labeled hyperexpanded based on frequency. The antigen remains unidentified. Points from the study as a whole: The largest CSF clone was proportionally bigger in mild cognitive impairment or Alzheimer's disease than controls. Finding EBV-specific TCRs in cerebrospinal fluid does not show EBV causes Alzheimer's disease.

The TCR originated in a human donor with Parkinson's disease. The chain couples TRBV30 to TRBJ1-1. Sample: cerebrospinal fluid. CDR3 amino acids: CAWSVQGRNPITEAFF. The variable domain in full, completed from reference TRBV30 and TRBJ1-1, reads SQTIHQWPATLVQPVGSPLSLECTVEGTSNPNLYWYRQAAGRGLQLLFYSVGIGQISSEVPQNLSASRPQDRQFILSSKKLLLSDSGFYLCAWSVQGRNPITEAFFGQGTRLTVV.